The 32 T cell receptor beta chains given below trace back to one sample, sequenced in a study of patients and donors after allogeneic stem cell transplantation. TCRdb re-analysed the RT-PCR reads in MiXCR, keeping a single row per CDR3 protein. The sample holds 30,000 to 35,000 distinct CDR3 sequences, nearly 7% seen once. The sample comprised blood, either unsorted or a sorted T cell fraction (not recorded which). The receptors here all came from a human donor who was either an allogeneic HSCT recipient or a stem cell or donor lymphocyte infusion donor (not recorded which). It is not recorded whose cells these are; they may come from a transplant donor.

This clonotype showed up just a few times. The chain recombines TRBV6-1 with TRBJ2-2; D uncertain. Germline V gene data show CDR1 as MNHNS and CDR2 as SASEGT. The CDR3 runs to 13 residues. Trimming shortened V by 8 bases and J by 2 bases, and 9 bases separated the two germline ends. CDR3 sequence: CASGRSNTGELFF. CDR3 sequence (DNA): TGTGCCAGCGGCCGGTCAAACACCGGGGAGCTGTTTTTT.

This clonotype turned up a few times. The chain couples TRBV2 to TRBJ2-5; possible D gene TRBD1, 5 bases. This CDR3 contains 12 residues. V was cut by 6 bases and J by 4 bases, with 9 bases left in between. Germline V gene data show CDR1 as SNHLY and CDR2 as FYNNEI. The DNA for the CDR3 is TGTGCCAGCAGAGCCGACAGAGAGACCCAGTACTTC. Translated: CASRADRETQYF.

In its sample, this clonotype was seen a few times. The chain joins TRBV7-9 to TRBJ2-2, with a weak D call TRBD2 (6 bases). Germline CDR1 and CDR2: SEHNR and FQNEAQ (reference sequence). V lost 6 bases and J lost 4, with 15 bases in between. The CDR3 has 15 residues. This chain's CDR3 is CASSSTSPTTGELFF. The CDR3 DNA is TGTGCCAGCAGTTCTACTAGCCCTACCACCGGGGAGCTGTTTTTT.

In this sample, this clonotype turned up many times. The chain combines TRBV4-3 with TRBJ2-6; TRBD1 might be the D (6 bases). This CDR3 is 19 amino acids long. CDR1 is LGHNA, CDR2 YSLEER, per germline. With 0 bases removed from V and 0 bases from J, the gap between germline ends came to 15 bases. The CDR3 loop is CASSQDWRTADSGANVLTF. Here the CDR3 DNA reads TGCGCCAGCAGCCAAGATTGGAGGACAGCGGACTCTGGGGCCAACGTCCTGACTTTC.

This clonotype has ten or more counts. The V gene is TRBV4-1, the J gene TRBJ1-1; D not resolved. Germline CDR1 reads MGHRA; CDR2 reads YSYEKL. The CDR3 spans 14 residues. The V gene lost 0 bases and the J gene lost 2 bases, with 7 bases spanning the gap. The CDR3 sequence is CASSQDGYNTEAFF. DNA of the CDR3: TGCGCCAGCAGCCAAGATGGGTACAACACTGAAGCTTTCTTT.

In this sample, this clonotype turned up many times. The chain couples TRBV4-3 to TRBJ2-2; the D is unclear. The CDR3 loop spans 16 amino acids. Germline CDR1 reads LGHNA; CDR2 reads YSLEER. Deletions cut 0 bases from V and 0 bases from J, with 8 bases between. In nucleotides, the CDR3 is TGCGCCAGCAGCCAAGACGGCTACCCGAACACCGGGGAGCTGTTTTTT. Translating it yields CASSQDGYPNTGELFF.

This clonotype was seen a few times. This chain uses TRBV28 with TRBJ2-5; D ambiguous. The V gene's germline CDR1 is MDHEN and CDR2 SYDVKM. Trimming took 6 bases from V and 7 from J, leaving 15 bases between them. CDR3 length: 13 amino acids. The CDR3 loop reads CASRQNSGRTQYF. In DNA, the CDR3 is TGTGCCAGCAGACAAAACTCGGGCCGGACCCAGTACTTC.

This chain joins TRBV6-5 and TRBJ2-7, with D perhaps assigned TRBD1 or TRBD2 (5 bases each). Germline lookup yields CDR1 MNHEY and CDR2 SVGAGI. The CDR3 has 12 residues. The V end was cut by 6 bases, the J end by 8 bases, with 14 bases between. The CDR3 is CASSWSGGQQYF. The CDR3 bases are TGTGCCAGCAGCTGGAGTGGGGGTCAGCAGTACTTC.

This clonotype was recorded at least ten times. The rearrangement uses TRBV7-2 and TRBJ2-4; D assignment may be TRBD1 or TRBD2 (5 bases each). CDR1 and CDR2 from the germline V gene are SGHTA and FQGNSA. The V gene lost 0 bases and the J gene lost 0 bases, with 9 bases spanning the gap. The CDR3 is made up of 16 amino acids. The CDR3 DNA is TGTGCCAGCAGCTTAGCCGGGGCGACAGCCAAAAACATTCAGTACTTC. Protein product: CASSLAGATAKNIQYF.

This clonotype was observed at least ten times. The rearrangement uses TRBV6-1 and TRBJ1-5; perhaps TRBD1 as D (5 bases). The germline CDR1 and CDR2 sequences are MNHNS and SASEGT. The CDR3 contains 17 residues. V was shortened by 1 base and J by 2 bases, with 15 bases between the two germline ends. The CDR3 bases are TGTGCCAGCAGTGAAGGCAGTGGGGGAACCGGCAATCAGCCCCAGCATTTT. Its translation is CASSEGSGGTGNQPQHF.

This clonotype was picked up many times. The chain has TRBV9 and TRBJ2-3; D may be TRBD2 (5 bases). Germline assignment: CDR1 SGDLS and CDR2 YYNGEE. The CDR3 has 16 amino acids. Trimming removed 0 bases from V and 4 bases from J, with 15 bases in between. CDR3 DNA sequence: TGTGCCAGCAGCGTAGCGGGAAATGGTATCGCAGATACGCAGTATTTT. As protein: CASSVAGNGIADTQYF. Using reference TRBV9 and TRBJ2-3 for the parts outside the CDR3, the full variable domain is DSGVTQTPKHLITATGQRVTLRCSPRSGDLSVYWYQQSLDQGLQFLIQYYNGEERAKGNILERFSAQQFPDLHSELNLSSLELGDSALYFCASSVAGNGIADTQYFGPGTRLTVL.

Many counts were recorded for this clonotype. The chain joins TRBV4-3 to TRBJ1-1; TRBD1 might be the D (5 bases). This CDR3 has 16 residues. The V gene lost 1 base and the J gene lost 0 bases, with 12 bases spanning the gap. Germline V CDR1 and CDR2: LGHNA, YSLEER. CDR3 amino acids: CASSQGDRVLNTEAFF. CDR3 DNA: TGCGCCAGCAGCCAAGGAGACAGAGTCTTGAACACTGAAGCTTTCTTT.

This clonotype was counted ten times or more. The V and J genes are TRBV10-3 and TRBJ2-3; 8 nucleotides match TRBD2. The CDR3 runs to 14 residues. CDR1 ENHRY and CDR2 SYGVKD come from the germline V gene. With 6 bases clipped from V and 4 bases from J, the junction kept 6 bases outside the gene matches. The CDR3 region has the DNA TGTGCCATCAGAAGCGGGAGTGTGGCAGATACGCAGTATTTT. This translates into CAIRSGSVADTQYF.

In this sample, this clonotype turned up a few times. The gene calls are TRBV28 and TRBJ2-7, with D possibly TRBD1 on 7 matching bases. There are 16 residues in the CDR3. The ends were cut back, 6 bases at V and 5 bases at J, with 23 bases in the middle. Germline CDR1 MDHEN, CDR2 SYDVKM. Here the CDR3 reads CASSSLRGERPHEQYF. The CDR3 nucleotides read TGTGCCAGCAGCTCCCTCAGGGGGGAAAGACCCCACGAGCAGTACTTC.

This clonotype has just a few counts. The chain uses TRBV7-8 and TRBJ2-7; 9 bases align to TRBD1. V was clipped by 5 bases and J by 3 bases; unmatched bases: 2. CDR3 length: 13 residues. Germline V gene data show CDR1 as SGHVS and CDR2 as FQNEAQ. The CDR3 DNA sequence: TGTGCCAGCAGCATGGACAGGGGCTACGAGCAGTACTTC. Protein product: CASSMDRGYEQYF.

This clonotype was seen a handful of times. This chain links TRBV7-9 with TRBJ2-1; 7 nucleotides agree with TRBD2. Germline V gene data show CDR1 as SEHNR and CDR2 as FQNEAQ (reference sequence). CDR3 length equals 12 residues. Trimming cost V 8 bases and J 5 bases; bases outside gene matches: 3. CDR3 protein: CASWTRDNEQFF. The CDR3 DNA is TGTGCCAGCTGGACTAGGGACAATGAGCAGTTCTTC.

This clonotype occurred many times. This chain links TRBV24-1 with TRBJ2-3, with D unresolved. Trimming shortened V by 5 bases and J by 2 bases, and 22 bases separated the two germline ends. CDR1 and CDR2 from the germline V gene are KGHDR and SFDVKD. This CDR3 is built from 18 residues. The CDR3 spells CATSATSPPNSHTDTQYF. The CDR3 region has the DNA TGTGCCACCAGTGCTACCTCCCCGCCGAACTCCCACACAGATACGCAGTATTTT.

This clonotype was counted ten times or more. This chain joins TRBV7-2 and TRBJ2-1, with D possibly being TRBD2 (5 bases). Germline lookup yields CDR1 SGHTA and CDR2 FQGNSA. Between the trimmed V and J ends, which lost 5 bases and 6 bases, there was a span of 17 bases. There are 15 residues in the CDR3. DNA of the CDR3: TGTGCCAGCAGCCCGGGCGGAGGTAGGCGCAATGAGCAGTTCTTC. Its protein product is CASSPGGGRRNEQFF.

This clonotype was observed many times. The J gene is TRBJ1-2, the V gene TRBV30; no firm D call. Germline CDR1 is GTSNPN and CDR2 is SVGIG (reference sequence). Trimming removed 1 base from V and 5 bases from J, with 5 bases in between. The CDR3 is made up of 11 amino acids. The CDR3 region has the DNA TGTGCCTGGAGTGAGGAATATGGCTACACCTTC. Protein: CAWSEEYGYTF.

This clonotype was counted at least ten times. The chain joins TRBV18 to TRBJ2-2, with D maybe TRBD1 (6 bases). This CDR3 has 13 residues. CDR1 and CDR2 (germline): KGHSH, LQKENI. Trimming removed 2 bases from V and 7 bases from J, with 8 bases in between. CDR3 residues: CASSPRTVGELFF. CDR3 DNA sequence: TGTGCCAGCTCACCAAGGACAGTCGGGGAGCTGTTTTTT.

This clonotype came up many times. The chain joins TRBV6-6 to TRBJ2-7; TRBD2 matches at 9 bases. Per the germline V gene, CDR1 is MNHNY and CDR2 is SVGAGI (reference sequence). Trimming cost V 4 bases and J 3 bases; bases outside gene matches: 7. This CDR3 contains 15 residues. The CDR3, as DNA: TGTGCCAGCAGTTCCTTGACTAGCGGAAACTACGAGCAGTACTTC. Translation: CASSSLTSGNYEQYF.

This clonotype has a handful of counts. This chain links TRBV29-1 with TRBJ2-7; 7 positions agree with TRBD1. CDR1 is SQVTM, CDR2 ANQGSEA, per germline. Unmatched junction bases numbered 5, after V lost 1 base and J lost 2 bases. CDR3 length: 14 residues. The CDR3 here is CSVEARGGTYEQYF. CDR3 nucleotides: TGCAGCGTTGAAGCCCGAGGGGGCACCTACGAGCAGTACTTC.

This clonotype is deemed medium-sized. The J gene is TRBJ2-1, the V gene TRBV27; 11 bases are a match to TRBD1. This CDR3 comprises 18 residues. J was trimmed by 6 bases and V by 0 bases; bases with no gene match: 10. Germline CDR1 MNHEY, CDR2 SMNVEV (reference sequence). CDR3 in amino acids: CASSLSRKTGTGGNEQFF. DNA of the CDR3: TGTGCCAGCAGTTTATCGAGGAAGACGGGGACAGGGGGCAATGAGCAGTTCTTC.

A few counts support this clonotype. The chain couples TRBV5-4 to TRBJ2-1; 9 bases fit TRBD2. This CDR3 is 16 amino acids long. V was clipped by 4 bases and J by 2 bases; unmatched bases: 7. Germline lookup yields CDR1 SGHNT and CDR2 YYREEE (reference sequence). CDR3 nucleotides: TGTGCCAGCAGCAAGGGACTAGCCATGACCTACAATGAGCAGTTCTTC. Translation: CASSKGLAMTYNEQFF.

In nucleotides, the CDR3 is TGTGCCGCAAGGCTTGGGCTCCACAATGAGCAGTTCTTC. It yields the protein CAARLGLHNEQFF. The V call is TRBV28, the J call TRBJ2-1; unclear D gene. Germline-derived CDR1 and CDR2 are MDHEN and SYDVKM. The CDR3 extends over 13 amino acids. V was clipped by 11 bases and J by 5 bases, with 16 bases between them.

This clonotype was counted ten times or more. V gene TRBV25-1 combines with J gene TRBJ2-2; perhaps TRBD2 as D (6 bases). V was cut by 1 base and J by 1 base, with 13 bases left in between. This CDR3 contains 17 residues. Germline CDR1 MGHDK, CDR2 SYGVNS. CDR3 loop: CASSESFGLMNTGELFF. CDR3 bases: TGTGCCAGCAGTGAATCATTTGGACTAATGAACACCGGGGAGCTGTTTTTT.

Only a few counts were recorded for this clonotype. The CDR3 spells CASSVGGIEQFF. The CDR3 bases are TGTGCCAGCAGCGTAGGGGGGATTGAGCAGTTCTTC. The rearrangement uses TRBV9 and TRBJ2-1, with D perhaps being TRBD1 or TRBD2 (5 bases each). This CDR3 has 12 residues. In germline, CDR1 is SGDLS, CDR2 YYNGEE. Between the trimmed V and J ends, which lost 0 bases and 9 bases, there was a span of 7 bases.

This clonotype was recorded at least ten times. The rearrangement uses TRBV29-1 and TRBJ1-2; tentatively, D is TRBD1 (5 bases). Looked up from germline, CDR1 is SQVTM and CDR2 is ANQGSEA. This CDR3 region has 11 residues. Trimming cost V 4 bases and J 3 bases, with 6 bases left between them. The CDR3 loop reads CSVGGDYGYTF. DNA of the CDR3: TGCAGCGTTGGAGGGGACTATGGCTACACCTTC.

This chain links TRBV5-1 with TRBJ2-3, with 15 bases aligning to TRBD2. Trimming took 4 bases from V and 1 from J; bases not matched to a gene: 7. Per germline, CDR1 SGHRS and CDR2 YFSETQ. The CDR3 is 18 amino acids. The CDR3 region is CASSRGLAGGPGTDTQYF. DNA of the CDR3: TGCGCCAGCAGCAGAGGACTAGCGGGAGGGCCGGGCACAGATACGCAGTATTTT.

This clonotype has at least ten counts. V and J are TRBV5-1 and TRBJ2-1; 8 bases map to TRBD2. The ends lost 0 bases at V and 4 bases at J; junction bases unmatched: 3. The CDR3 covers 15 residues. Germline V gene data show CDR1 as SGHRS and CDR2 as YFSETQ. The CDR3: CASSLVTGGYNEQFF. The CDR3 DNA is TGCGCCAGCAGCTTGGTTACGGGGGGGTACAATGAGCAGTTCTTC.

This clonotype was seen at least ten times. The rearrangement joins TRBV7-3 to TRBJ2-3, with D uncertain. Germline CDR1 reads SGHTA; CDR2 reads FQGTGA. V was clipped by 2 bases and J by 2 bases, with 11 bases between them. The CDR3 has 15 amino acids. This CDR3 reads CASSLLSSSTDTQYF. CDR3 nucleotides: TGTGCCAGCAGCTTACTGTCTAGTTCCACAGATACGCAGTATTTT.

This clonotype was observed many times. The gene calls are TRBV5-1 and TRBJ2-5; 7 bases match TRBD2. CDR1 and CDR2 (germline): SGHRS, YFSETQ. The CDR3 extends over 14 amino acids. V was pared by 0 bases and J by 5 bases, with 4 bases of the junction left unmatched. The chain's CDR3 is CASSLGLALETQYF. The CDR3 DNA is TGCGCCAGCAGCTTGGGACTAGCCCTGGAGACCCAGTACTTC.